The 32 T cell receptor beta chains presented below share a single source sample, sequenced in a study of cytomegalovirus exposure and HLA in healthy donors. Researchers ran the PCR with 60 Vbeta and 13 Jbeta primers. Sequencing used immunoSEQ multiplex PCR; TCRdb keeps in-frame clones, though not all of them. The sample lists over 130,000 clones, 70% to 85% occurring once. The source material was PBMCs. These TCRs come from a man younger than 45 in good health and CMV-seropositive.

Here the CDR3 reads CASSLGAGSTDTQYF. The CDR3 DNA is TGTGCCAGCAGTTTAGGGGCGGGATCCACAGATACGCAGTATTTT. The chain couples TRBV28 to TRBJ2-3; D possibly corresponds to TRBD2 (6 bases). Per the germline V gene, CDR1 is MDHEN and CDR2 is SYDVKM. Trimming pared 2 bases from V and 2 bases from J, leaving 11 bases between. The CDR3 totals 15 residues. Filled out from reference TRBV28 and TRBJ2-3, the complete variable domain reads DVKVTQSSRYLVKRTGEKVFLECVQDMDHENMFWYRQDPGLGLRLIYFSYDVKMKEKGDIPEGYSVSREKKERFSLILESASTNQTSMYLCASSLGAGSTDTQYFGPGTRLTVL.

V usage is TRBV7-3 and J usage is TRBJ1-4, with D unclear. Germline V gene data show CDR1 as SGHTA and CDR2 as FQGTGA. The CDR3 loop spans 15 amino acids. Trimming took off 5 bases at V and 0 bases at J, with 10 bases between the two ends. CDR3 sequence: CASSAYGATNEKLFF. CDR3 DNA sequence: TGTGCCAGCAGCGCCTACGGTGCAACTAATGAAAAACTGTTTTTT.

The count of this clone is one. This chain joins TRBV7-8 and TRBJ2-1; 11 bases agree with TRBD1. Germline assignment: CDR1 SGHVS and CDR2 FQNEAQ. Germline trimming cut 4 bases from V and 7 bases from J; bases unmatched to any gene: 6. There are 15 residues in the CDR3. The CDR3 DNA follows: TGTGCCAGCAGCTACGGACAGGGGGCTAGAAATGAGCAGTTCTTC. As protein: CASSYGQGARNEQFF. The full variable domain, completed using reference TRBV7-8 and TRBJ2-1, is GAGVSQSPRYKVAKRGQDVALRCDPISGHVSLFWYQQALGQGPEFLTYFQNEAQLDKSGLPSDRFFAERPEGSVSTLKIQRTQQEDSAVYLCASSYGQGARNEQFFGPGTRLTVL.

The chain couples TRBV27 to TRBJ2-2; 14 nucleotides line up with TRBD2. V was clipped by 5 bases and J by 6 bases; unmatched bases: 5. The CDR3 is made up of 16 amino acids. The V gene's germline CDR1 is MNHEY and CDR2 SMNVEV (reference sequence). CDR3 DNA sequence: TGTGCCAGCAGTAAGGGACTAGCGGGAGAGGCCGGGGAGCTGTTTTTT. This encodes CASSKGLAGEAGELFF.

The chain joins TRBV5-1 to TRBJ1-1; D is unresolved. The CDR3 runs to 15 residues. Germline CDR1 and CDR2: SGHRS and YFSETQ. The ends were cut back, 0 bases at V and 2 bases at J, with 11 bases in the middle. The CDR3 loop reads CASSLEAGTNTEAFF. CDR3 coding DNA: TGCGCCAGCAGCTTGGAAGCAGGTACCAACACTGAAGCTTTCTTT.

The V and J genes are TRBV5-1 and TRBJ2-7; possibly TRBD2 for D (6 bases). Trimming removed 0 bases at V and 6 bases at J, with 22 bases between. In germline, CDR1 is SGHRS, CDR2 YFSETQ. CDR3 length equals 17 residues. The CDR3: CASSLGPESGDRGEQYF. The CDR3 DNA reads TGCGCCAGCAGCTTGGGCCCTGAGTCGGGGGATCGGGGCGAGCAGTACTTC.

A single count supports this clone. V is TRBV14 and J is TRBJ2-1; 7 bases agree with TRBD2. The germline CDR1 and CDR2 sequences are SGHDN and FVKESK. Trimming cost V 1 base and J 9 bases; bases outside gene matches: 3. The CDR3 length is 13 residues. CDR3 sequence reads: CASSQGGGTEQFF. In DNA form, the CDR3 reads TGTGCCAGCAGCCAAGGGGGGGGAACTGAGCAGTTCTTC.

Here the CDR3 DNA reads TGTGCCAGCAGCTTAGAACGGGGGGAATATGGCTACACCTTC. Encoded protein: CASSLERGEYGYTF. The chain combines TRBV7-9 with TRBJ1-2, with a tentative D call TRBD1 (5 bases). V lost 1 base and J lost 5, with 11 bases in between. Germline V gene lookup returns CDR1 SEHNR and CDR2 FQNEAQ (reference sequence). The CDR3 is 14 amino acids.

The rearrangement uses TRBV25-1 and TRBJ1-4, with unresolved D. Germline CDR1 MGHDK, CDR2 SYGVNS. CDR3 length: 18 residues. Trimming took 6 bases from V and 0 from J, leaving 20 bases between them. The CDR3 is CASSAELMVSATNEKLFF. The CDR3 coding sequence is TGTGCCAGCAGCGCCGAGTTGATGGTTAGCGCAACTAATGAAAAACTGTTTTTT. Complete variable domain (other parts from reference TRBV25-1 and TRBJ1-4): EADIYQTPRYLVIGTGKKITLECSQTMGHDKMYWYQQDPGMELHLIHYSYGVNSTEKGDLSSESTVSRIRTEHFPLTLESARPSHTSQYLCASSAELMVSATNEKLFFGSGTQLSVL.

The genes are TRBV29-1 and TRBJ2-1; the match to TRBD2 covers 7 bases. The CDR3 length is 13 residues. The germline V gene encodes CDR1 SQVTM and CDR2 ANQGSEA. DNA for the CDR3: TGCAGTGGCGGGAGAGGATCCTACAATGAGCAGTTCTTC. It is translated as CSGGRGSYNEQFF.

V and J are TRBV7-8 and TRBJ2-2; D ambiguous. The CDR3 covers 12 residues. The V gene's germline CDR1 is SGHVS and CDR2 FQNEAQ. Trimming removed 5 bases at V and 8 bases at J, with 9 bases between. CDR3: CASSHGAGELFF. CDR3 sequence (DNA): TGTGCCAGCAGCCACGGAGCGGGGGAGCTGTTTTTT.

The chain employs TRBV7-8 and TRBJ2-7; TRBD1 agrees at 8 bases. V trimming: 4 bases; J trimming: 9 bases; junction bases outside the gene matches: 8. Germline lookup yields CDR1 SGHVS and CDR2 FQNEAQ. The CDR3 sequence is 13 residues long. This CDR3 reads CASSSATGQGQYF. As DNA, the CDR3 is TGTGCCAGCAGCTCTGCTACTGGACAGGGGCAGTACTTC.

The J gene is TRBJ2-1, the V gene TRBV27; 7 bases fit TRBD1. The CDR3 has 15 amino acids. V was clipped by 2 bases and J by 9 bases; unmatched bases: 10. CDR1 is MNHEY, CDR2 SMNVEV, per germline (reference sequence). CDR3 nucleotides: TGTGCCAGCAGTTTACTGCCCAGGGGGAACGGTGAGCAGTTCTTC. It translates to CASSLLPRGNGEQFF.

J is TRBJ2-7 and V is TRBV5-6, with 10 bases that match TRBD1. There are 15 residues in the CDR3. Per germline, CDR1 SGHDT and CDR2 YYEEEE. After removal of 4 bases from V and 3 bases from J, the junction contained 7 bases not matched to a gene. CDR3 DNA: TGTGCCAGCAGCCCGAAGACAGGGGGCGGCTACGAGCAGTACTTC. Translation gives CASSPKTGGGYEQYF.

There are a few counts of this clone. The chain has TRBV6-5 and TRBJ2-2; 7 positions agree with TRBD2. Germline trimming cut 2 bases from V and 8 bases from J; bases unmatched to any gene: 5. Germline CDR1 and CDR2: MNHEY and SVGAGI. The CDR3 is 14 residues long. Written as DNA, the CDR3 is TGTGCCAGCAGTTACGGGCGGGAGCGAGGGGAGCTGTTTTTT. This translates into CASSYGRERGELFF.

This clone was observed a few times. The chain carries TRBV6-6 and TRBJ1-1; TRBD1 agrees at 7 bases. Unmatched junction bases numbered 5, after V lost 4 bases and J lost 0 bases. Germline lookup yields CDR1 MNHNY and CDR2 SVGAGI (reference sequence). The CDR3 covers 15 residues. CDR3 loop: CASSLGQSMNTEAFF. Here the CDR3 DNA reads TGTGCCAGCAGTTTGGGACAGTCGATGAACACTGAAGCTTTCTTT.

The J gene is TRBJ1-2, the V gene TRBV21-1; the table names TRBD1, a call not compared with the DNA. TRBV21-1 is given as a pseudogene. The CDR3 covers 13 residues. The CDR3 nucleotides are TGTGCCCCCGACGGACAGGGAAGGGGAGGCTACACCTTC. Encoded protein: CAPDGQGRGGYTF.

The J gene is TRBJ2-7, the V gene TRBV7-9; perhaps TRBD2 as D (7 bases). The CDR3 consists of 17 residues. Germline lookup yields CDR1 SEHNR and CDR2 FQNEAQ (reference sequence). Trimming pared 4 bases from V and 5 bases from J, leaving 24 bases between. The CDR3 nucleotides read TGTGCCAGCAGCTATGATAAGAGGGGGGGGGCCTTCCACGAGCAGTACTTC. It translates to CASSYDKRGGAFHEQYF.

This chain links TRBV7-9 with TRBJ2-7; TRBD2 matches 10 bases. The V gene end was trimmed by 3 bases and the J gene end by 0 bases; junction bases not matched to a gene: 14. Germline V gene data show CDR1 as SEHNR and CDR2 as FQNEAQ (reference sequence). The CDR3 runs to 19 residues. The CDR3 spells CASSLPTSGKLGGSYEQYF. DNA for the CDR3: TGTGCCAGCAGCTTGCCCACTAGCGGGAAACTTGGGGGCTCCTACGAGCAGTACTTC.

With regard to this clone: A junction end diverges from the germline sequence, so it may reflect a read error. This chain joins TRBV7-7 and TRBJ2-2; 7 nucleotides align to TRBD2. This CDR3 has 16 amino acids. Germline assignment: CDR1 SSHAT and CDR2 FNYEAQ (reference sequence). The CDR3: CASSSAREANTGELFF. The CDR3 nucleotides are TGTGCTAGCAGCTCGGCCCGGGAGGCGAACACCGGGGAGCTGTTTTTT.

CDR3 region: CASSFLGLAGEGEQFF. CDR3 sequence (DNA): TGCGCCAGCAGCTTCCTCGGGCTAGCGGGAGAAGGGGAGCAGTTCTTC. J is TRBJ2-1 and V is TRBV5-1; 10 bases align to TRBD2. V lost 2 bases to trimming and J lost 10 bases; unmatched junction nucleotides: 12. The CDR3 extends over 16 amino acids. The V gene's germline CDR1 is SGHRS and CDR2 YFSETQ.

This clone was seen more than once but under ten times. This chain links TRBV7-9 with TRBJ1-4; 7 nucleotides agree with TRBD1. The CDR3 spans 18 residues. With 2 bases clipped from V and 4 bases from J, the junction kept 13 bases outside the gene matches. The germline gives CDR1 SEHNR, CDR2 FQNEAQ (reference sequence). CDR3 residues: CASSLSGDSYLVNEKLFF. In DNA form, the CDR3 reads TGTGCCAGCAGCTTATCCGGGGACAGCTATCTAGTTAATGAAAAACTGTTTTTT. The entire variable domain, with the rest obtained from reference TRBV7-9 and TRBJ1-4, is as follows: DTGVSQNPRHKITKRGQNVTFRCDPISEHNRLYWYRQTLGQGPEFLTYFQNEAQLEKSRLLSDRFSAERPKGSFSTLEIQRTEQGDSAMYLCASSLSGDSYLVNEKLFFGSGTQLSVL.

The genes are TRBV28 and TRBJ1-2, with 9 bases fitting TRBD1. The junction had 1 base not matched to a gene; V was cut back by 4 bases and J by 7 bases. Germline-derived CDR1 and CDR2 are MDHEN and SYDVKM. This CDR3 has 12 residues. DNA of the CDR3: TGTGCCAGCAGTTCGACAGGGGGTGGCTACACCTTC. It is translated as CASSSTGGGYTF.

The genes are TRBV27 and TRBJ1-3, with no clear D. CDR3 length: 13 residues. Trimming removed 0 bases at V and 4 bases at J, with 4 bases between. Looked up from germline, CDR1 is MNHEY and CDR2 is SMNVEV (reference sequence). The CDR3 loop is CASSLSRGNTIYF. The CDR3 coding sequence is TGTGCCAGCAGTTTATCGAGGGGAAACACCATATATTTT.

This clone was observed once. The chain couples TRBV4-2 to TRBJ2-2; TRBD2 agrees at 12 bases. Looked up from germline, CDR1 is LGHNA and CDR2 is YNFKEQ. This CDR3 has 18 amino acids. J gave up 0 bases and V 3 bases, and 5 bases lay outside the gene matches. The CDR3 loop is CASSQPRTSGANTGELFF. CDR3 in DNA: TGTGCCAGCAGCCAGCCACGGACTAGCGGGGCGAACACCGGGGAGCTGTTTTTT.

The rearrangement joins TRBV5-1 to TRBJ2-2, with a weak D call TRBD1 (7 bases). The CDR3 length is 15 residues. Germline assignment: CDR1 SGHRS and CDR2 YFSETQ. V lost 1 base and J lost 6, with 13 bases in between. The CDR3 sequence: CASSLWRGQAGELFF. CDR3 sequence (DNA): TGCGCCAGCAGCTTGTGGAGGGGGCAGGCCGGGGAGCTGTTTTTT.

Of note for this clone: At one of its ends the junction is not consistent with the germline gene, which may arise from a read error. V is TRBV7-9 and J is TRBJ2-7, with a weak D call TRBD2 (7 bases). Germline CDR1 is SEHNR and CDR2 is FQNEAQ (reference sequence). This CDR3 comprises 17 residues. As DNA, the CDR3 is TGTTCCAGCAGCTTTAGCCAAGGGGGGGTAATCTCCTACGAGCAGTACTTC. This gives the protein CSSSFSQGGVISYEQYF.

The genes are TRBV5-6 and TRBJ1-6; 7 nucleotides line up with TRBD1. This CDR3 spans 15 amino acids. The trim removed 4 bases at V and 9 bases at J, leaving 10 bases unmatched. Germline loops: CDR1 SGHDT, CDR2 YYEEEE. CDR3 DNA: TGTGCCAGCAGCAATGAGGACAGGACGAGTTCACCCCTCCACTTT. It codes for CASSNEDRTSSPLHF.

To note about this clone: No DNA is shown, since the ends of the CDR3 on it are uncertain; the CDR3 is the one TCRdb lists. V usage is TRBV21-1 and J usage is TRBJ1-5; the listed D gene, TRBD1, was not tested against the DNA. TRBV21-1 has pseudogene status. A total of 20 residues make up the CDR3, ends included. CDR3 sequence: CASSKVEWGQGALVNQPQHF.

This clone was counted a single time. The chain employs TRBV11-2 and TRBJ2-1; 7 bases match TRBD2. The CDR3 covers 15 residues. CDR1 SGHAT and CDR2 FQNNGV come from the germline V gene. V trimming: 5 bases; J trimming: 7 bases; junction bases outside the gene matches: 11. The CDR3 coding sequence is TGTGCCAGCAGCAGTAACGGCGGGAGCGGGAATGAGCAGTTCTTC. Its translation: CASSSNGGSGNEQFF.

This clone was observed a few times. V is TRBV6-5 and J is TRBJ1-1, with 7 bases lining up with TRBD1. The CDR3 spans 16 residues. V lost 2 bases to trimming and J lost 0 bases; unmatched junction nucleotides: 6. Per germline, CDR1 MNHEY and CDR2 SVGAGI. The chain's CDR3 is CASSYGRTGVNTEAFF. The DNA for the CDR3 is TGTGCCAGCAGTTACGGCCGGACAGGAGTGAACACTGAAGCTTTCTTT.

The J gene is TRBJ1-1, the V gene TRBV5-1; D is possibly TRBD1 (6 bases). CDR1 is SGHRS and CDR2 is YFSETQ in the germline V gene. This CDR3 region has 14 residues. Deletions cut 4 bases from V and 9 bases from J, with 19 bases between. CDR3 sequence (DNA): TGCGCCAGCAGCCTACAGGGCGCTCAAACGAAAGCTTTCTTT. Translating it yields CASSLQGAQTKAFF.